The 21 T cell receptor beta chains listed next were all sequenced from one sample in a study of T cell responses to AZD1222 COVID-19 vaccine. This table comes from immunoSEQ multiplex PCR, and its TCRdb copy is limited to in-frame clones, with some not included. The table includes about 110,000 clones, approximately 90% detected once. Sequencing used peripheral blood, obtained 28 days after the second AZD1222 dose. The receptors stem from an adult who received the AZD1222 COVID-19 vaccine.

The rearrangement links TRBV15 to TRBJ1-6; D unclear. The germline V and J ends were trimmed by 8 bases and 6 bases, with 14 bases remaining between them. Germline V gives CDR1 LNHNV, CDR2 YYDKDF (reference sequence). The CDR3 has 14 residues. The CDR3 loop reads CATQPGLFNSPLHF. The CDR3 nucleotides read TGTGCCACCCAACCCGGACTGTTTAATTCACCCCTCCACTTT.

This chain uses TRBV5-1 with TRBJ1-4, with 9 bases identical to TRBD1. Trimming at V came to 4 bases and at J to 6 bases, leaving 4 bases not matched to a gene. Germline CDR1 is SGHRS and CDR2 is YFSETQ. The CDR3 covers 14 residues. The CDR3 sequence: CASSPGQGDEKLFF. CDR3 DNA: TGCGCCAGCAGCCCGGGACAGGGTGATGAAAAACTGTTTTTT.

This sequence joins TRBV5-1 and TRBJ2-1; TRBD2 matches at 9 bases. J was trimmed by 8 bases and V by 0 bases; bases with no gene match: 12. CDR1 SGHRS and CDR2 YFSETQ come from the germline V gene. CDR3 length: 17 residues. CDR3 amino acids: CASSLVTSGGPGDEQFF. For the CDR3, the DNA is TGCGCCAGCAGCTTGGTAACGAGCGGGGGGCCGGGAGATGAGCAGTTCTTC.

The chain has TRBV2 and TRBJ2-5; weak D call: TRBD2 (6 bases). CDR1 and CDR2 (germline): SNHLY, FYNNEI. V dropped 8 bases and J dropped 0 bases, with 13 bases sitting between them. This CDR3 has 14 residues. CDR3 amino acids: CASCLGGDQETQYF. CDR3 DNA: TGTGCCAGCTGCCTCGGAGGGGACCAAGAGACCCAGTACTTC.

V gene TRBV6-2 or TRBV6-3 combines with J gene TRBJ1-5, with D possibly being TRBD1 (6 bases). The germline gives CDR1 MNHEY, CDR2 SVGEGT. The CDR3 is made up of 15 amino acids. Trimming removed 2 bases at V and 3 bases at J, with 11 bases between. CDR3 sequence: CASSYGGSYNQPQHF. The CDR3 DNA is TGTGCCAGCAGTTACGGGGGCTCGTACAATCAGCCCCAGCATTTT.

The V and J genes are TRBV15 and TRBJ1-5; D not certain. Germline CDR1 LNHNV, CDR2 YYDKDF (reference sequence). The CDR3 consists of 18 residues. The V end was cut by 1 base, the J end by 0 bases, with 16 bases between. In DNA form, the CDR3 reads TGTGCCACCAGCAGAGGGGCCGGCTCAGACCTTAGCAATCAGCCCCAGCATTTT. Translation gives CATSRGAGSDLSNQPQHF.

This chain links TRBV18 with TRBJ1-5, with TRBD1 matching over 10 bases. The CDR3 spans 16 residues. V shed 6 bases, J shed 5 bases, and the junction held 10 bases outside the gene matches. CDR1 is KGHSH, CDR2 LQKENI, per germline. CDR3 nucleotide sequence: TGTGCCAGCTCCCCCGGGACAGGGGCCGTCGATCAGCCCCAGCATTTT. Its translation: CASSPGTGAVDQPQHF. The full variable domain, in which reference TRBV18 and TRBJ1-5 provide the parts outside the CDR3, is NAGVMQNPRHLVRRRGQEARLRCSPMKGHSHVYWYRQLPEEGLKFMVYLQKENIIDESGMPKERFSAEFPKEGPSILRIQQVVRGDSAAYFCASSPGTGAVDQPQHFGDGTRLSIL.

CDR3 bases: TGTGCCAGCAGTCCATCCACAAGTGGGAATCAGCCCCAGCATTTT. It yields the protein CASSPSTSGNQPQHF. The chain couples TRBV2 to TRBJ1-5; D gene ambiguous. This CDR3 has 15 residues. Trimming stripped 5 bases from V and 4 bases from J, with 15 bases between. The germline V gene encodes CDR1 SNHLY and CDR2 FYNNEI. Looking up the rest from reference TRBV2 and TRBJ1-5 gives the full variable domain: EPEVTQTPSHQVTQMGQEVILRCVPISNHLYFYWYRQILGQKVEFLVSFYNNEISEKSEIFDDQFSVERPDGSNFTLKIRSTKLEDSAMYFCASSPSTSGNQPQHFGDGTRLSIL.

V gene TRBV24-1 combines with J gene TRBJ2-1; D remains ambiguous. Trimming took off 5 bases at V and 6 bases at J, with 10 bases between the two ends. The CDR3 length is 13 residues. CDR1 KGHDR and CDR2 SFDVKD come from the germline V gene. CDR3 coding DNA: TGTGCCACCAGTGGGCAAAATAGCAATGAGCAGTTCTTC. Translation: CATSGQNSNEQFF.

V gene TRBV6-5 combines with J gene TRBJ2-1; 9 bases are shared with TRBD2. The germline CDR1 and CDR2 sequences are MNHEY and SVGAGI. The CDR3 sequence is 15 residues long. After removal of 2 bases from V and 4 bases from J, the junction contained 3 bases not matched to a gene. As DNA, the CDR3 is TGTGCCAGCAGTTACGGCGGGGGGGCTTACAATGAGCAGTTCTTC. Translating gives CASSYGGGAYNEQFF.

The CDR3 DNA reads as TGTGCCAGCTCACCACGGACCCTGAACAGAAACACTGAAGCTTTCTTT. Protein product: CASSPRTLNRNTEAFF. The rearrangement links TRBV18 to TRBJ1-1; D unresolved. V lost 1 base and J lost 2, with 14 bases in between. This CDR3 spans 16 amino acids. The germline V gene encodes CDR1 KGHSH and CDR2 LQKENI.

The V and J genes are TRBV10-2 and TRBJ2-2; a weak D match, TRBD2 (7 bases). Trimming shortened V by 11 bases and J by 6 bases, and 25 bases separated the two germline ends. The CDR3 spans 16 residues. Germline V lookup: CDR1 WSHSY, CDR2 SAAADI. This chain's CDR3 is CARGAGAGAGSGELFF. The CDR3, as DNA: TGCGCCCGCGGGGCGGGGGCAGGGGCGGGCTCCGGGGAGCTGTTTTTT.

CDR3 residues: CASIGNTGSSRAFF. Written as DNA, the CDR3 is TGCGCCAGCATAGGCAACACAGGATCCTCTCGAGCTTTCTTT. J is TRBJ1-1 and V is TRBV10-2, with a tentative D call TRBD1 (5 bases). Germline CDR1 and CDR2: WSHSY and SAAADI. The germline V and J ends were trimmed by 7 bases and 10 bases, with 22 bases remaining between them. This CDR3 contains 14 residues.

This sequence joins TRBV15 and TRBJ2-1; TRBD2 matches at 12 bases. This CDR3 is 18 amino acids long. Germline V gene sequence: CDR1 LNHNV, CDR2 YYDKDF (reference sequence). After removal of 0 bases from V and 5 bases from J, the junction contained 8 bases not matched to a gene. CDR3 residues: CATSRDPYLAGGHNEQFF. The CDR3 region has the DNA TGTGCCACCAGCAGAGACCCGTATCTAGCGGGGGGGCACAATGAGCAGTTCTTC.

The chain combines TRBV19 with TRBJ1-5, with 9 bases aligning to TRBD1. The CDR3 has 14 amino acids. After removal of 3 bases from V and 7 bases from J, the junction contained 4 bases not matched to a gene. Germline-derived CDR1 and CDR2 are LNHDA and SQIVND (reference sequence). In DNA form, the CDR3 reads TGTGCCAGTAGTATGACAGGGGGGAGGCAGCCCCAGCATTTT. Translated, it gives CASSMTGGRQPQHF.

The chain's CDR3 is CASSQAGSRSGANVLTF. CDR3 DNA: TGTGCCAGCAGCCAAGCTGGGTCGAGGTCTGGGGCCAACGTCCTGACTTTC. This chain joins TRBV4-2 and TRBJ2-6; D remains ambiguous. The CDR3 covers 17 residues. V was shortened by 1 base and J by 1 base, with 11 bases between the two germline ends. The germline CDR1 and CDR2 sequences are LGHNA and YNFKEQ.

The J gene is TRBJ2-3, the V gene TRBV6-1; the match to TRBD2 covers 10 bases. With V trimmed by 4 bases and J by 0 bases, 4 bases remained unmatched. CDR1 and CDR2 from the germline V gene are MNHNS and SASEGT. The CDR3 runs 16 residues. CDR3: CASSVLAGDSTDTQYF. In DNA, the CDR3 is TGTGCCAGCAGTGTGCTAGCGGGGGACAGCACAGATACGCAGTATTTT.

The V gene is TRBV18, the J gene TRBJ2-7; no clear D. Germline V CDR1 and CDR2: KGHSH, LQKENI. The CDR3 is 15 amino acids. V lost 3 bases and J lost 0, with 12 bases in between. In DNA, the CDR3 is TGTGCCAGCTCACCGCAAGACATTTACTCCTACGAGCAGTACTTC. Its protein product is CASSPQDIYSYEQYF.

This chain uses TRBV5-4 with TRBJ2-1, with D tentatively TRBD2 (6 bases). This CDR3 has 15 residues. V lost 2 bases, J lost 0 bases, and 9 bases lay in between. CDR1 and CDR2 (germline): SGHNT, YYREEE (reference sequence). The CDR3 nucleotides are TGTGCCAGCAGCTTCCCCGGGAGCTCCTACAATGAGCAGTTCTTC. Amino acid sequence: CASSFPGSSYNEQFF. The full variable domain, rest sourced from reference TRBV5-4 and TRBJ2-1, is ETGVTQSPTHLIKTRGQQVTLRCSSQSGHNTVSWYQQALGQGPQFIFQYYREEENGRGNFPPRFSGLQFPNYSSELNVNALELDDSALYLCASSFPGSSYNEQFFGPGTRLTVL.

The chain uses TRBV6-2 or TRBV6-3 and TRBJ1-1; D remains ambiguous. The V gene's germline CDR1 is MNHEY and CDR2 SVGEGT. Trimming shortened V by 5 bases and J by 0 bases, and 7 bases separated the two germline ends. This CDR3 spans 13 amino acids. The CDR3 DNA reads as TGTGCCAGCAGTGGGAGCATGAACACTGAAGCTTTCTTT. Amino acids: CASSGSMNTEAFF.

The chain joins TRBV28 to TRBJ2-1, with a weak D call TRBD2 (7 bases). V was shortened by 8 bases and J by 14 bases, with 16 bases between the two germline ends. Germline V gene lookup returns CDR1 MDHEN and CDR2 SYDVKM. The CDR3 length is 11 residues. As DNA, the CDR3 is TGTGCCAGCTACCGTGGGGAGGGGGAGTTCTTC. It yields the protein CASYRGEGEFF.